The 4 T cell receptor beta chains given below trace back to one sample, sequenced in a study of T cell repertoires in cytomegalovirus infection (dated by TCRdb to between 2017 and 2020). The sequencer was an Illumina HiSeq 1500. Starting from the raw public reads, TCRdb applied fastp trimming at Q25, assembled clones with MiXCR and retained in-frame beta chains. For every CDR3 protein sequence, its rows merge into one entry that carries the most common genes and DNA. Here the sample has roughly 350,000 distinct CDR3 sequences; roughly a third occur a single time. 13% of the sample rests with the top ten. No cognate antigen is known for these TCRs. In light of the paper, this sample's treatment or condition label describes: in vitro stimulation with specific CMV peptide epitopes to enrich CMV-specific T cells. The source was cultured PBMCs, collected from culture after CMV antigen stimulation. The origin of the receptors is a human donor in good health (CMV status not recorded). Some clones in this sample may be carry-over from other donors' samples.

V gene TRBV27 combines with J gene TRBJ2-1; D perhaps matches TRBD2 (5 bases). The CDR3 extends over 16 amino acids. V dropped 6 bases and J dropped 2 bases, with 17 bases sitting between them. The V gene's germline CDR1 is MNHEY and CDR2 SMNVEV (reference sequence). The CDR3 bases are TGTGCCAGCAGCTTCTTAGGTGGGAGCACCTACAATGAGCAGTTCTTC. Translated, it gives CASSFLGGSTYNEQFF.

The chain couples TRBV19 to TRBJ2-7; 7 bases agree with TRBD2. J lost 3 bases, V lost 5 bases, and 7 bases had no gene match. The CDR3 consists of 14 residues. Germline CDR1 and CDR2: LNHDA and SQIVND (reference sequence). CDR3 nucleotides: TGTGCCAGTAGTCCCGGGACTACCTTCTACGAGCAGTACTTC. Translating gives CASSPGTTFYEQYF.

This clonotype has a single count. The chain recombines TRBV12-3 or TRBV12-4 with TRBJ2-1; 8 bases match TRBD2. This CDR3 is 12 amino acids long. V lost 6 bases and J lost 12; bases outside the gene matches: 7. CDR3 loop: CASRMTSEGQFF. CDR3 in DNA: TGTGCCAGCAGAATGACTAGCGAGGGGCAGTTCTTC.

The chain carries TRBV6-5 and TRBJ2-1, with TRBD2 as a possible D gene (6 bases). In germline, CDR1 is MNHEY, CDR2 SVGAGI. CDR3 length: 15 residues. The ends were cut back, 5 bases at V and 7 bases at J, with 18 bases in the middle. As DNA, the CDR3 is TGTGCCAGCAGTGTTGGGCGGGACGCCAGAAATGAGCAGTTCTTC. Encoded protein: CASSVGRDARNEQFF.